The 5 T cell receptor beta chains below were found in one sample sequenced in a study of CD8 T cells in Susac syndrome. Reverse transcription of about 0.5 to 1 ug RNA used random hexamers. TCRdb re-derived calls from the immunoSEQ multiplex PCR reads in MiXCR, one entry per CDR3 protein. The sample has 250,000 to 300,000 distinct CDR3 sequences, 89% seen once. The sequenced sample was CD8+ T cells from PBMCs. Source of these receptors: a human donor with multiple sclerosis.

This chain links TRBV6-2 or TRBV6-3 with TRBJ2-1; D unclear. Germline CDR1 and CDR2: MNHEY and SVGEGT. This CDR3 is built from 14 residues. The V end lost 6 bases, the J end lost 8 bases, and 17 bases lay between the germline ends. The CDR3 DNA reads as TGTGCCAGCAGCCCACCCGGGTCTTTCGATGAGCAGTTCTTC. Its protein is CASSPPGSFDEQFF.

This chain links TRBV28 with TRBJ2-5; the match to TRBD1 covers 7 bases. Trimming took 3 bases from V and 1 from J; bases not matched to a gene: 11. Per germline, CDR1 MDHEN and CDR2 SYDVKM. The CDR3 totals 17 residues. The CDR3 bases are TGTGCCAGCAGTTTGGGACAGCCAATACCGTTCCAAGAGACCCAGTACTTC. Its protein product is CASSLGQPIPFQETQYF.

V is TRBV15 and J is TRBJ2-3; D call uncertain. Trimming removed 0 bases from V and 3 bases from J, with 10 bases in between. The CDR3 runs 15 residues. Looked up from germline, CDR1 is LNHNV and CDR2 is YYDKDF (reference sequence). The CDR3 sequence: CATSREHRLTDTQYF. In DNA form, the CDR3 reads TGTGCCACCAGCAGAGAGCACCGGTTAACAGATACGCAGTATTTT.

This clonotype showed up just once. The gene calls are TRBV29-1 and TRBJ2-7, with D possibly matching TRBD1 (6 bases). The germline gives CDR1 SQVTM, CDR2 ANQGSEA. The ends were cut back, 3 bases at V and 2 bases at J, with 11 bases in the middle. The CDR3 covers 13 residues. The CDR3 DNA reads as TGCAGCGTTGAGACGACAGGCACCTACGAGCAGTACTTC. It encodes CSVETTGTYEQYF.

The chain has TRBV27 and TRBJ2-1; perhaps TRBD2 as D (6 bases). The V end lost 8 bases, the J end lost 6 bases, and 17 bases lay between the germline ends. Germline-derived CDR1 and CDR2 are MNHEY and SMNVEV (reference sequence). This CDR3 has 14 residues. The CDR3 is CASCAGSAANEQFF. CDR3 in DNA: TGTGCCAGCTGTGCGGGGAGCGCAGCCAATGAGCAGTTCTTC.